These 18 T cell receptor beta chains were sequenced from one sample in a study of technical replicates of blood from a few donors. Assay: immunoSEQ multiplex PCR; the TCRdb copy retains only in-frame clones and omits some. The sample contains some 91,000 clones, almost 96% of which appear only once. Material: T cells isolated from PBMCs. These receptor sequences come from a human donor in good health.

The chain carries TRBV7-2 and TRBJ2-3; 9 positions match TRBD2. Germline V gene lookup returns CDR1 SGHTA and CDR2 FQGNSA. Trimming at V came to 0 bases and at J to 1 base, leaving 2 bases not matched to a gene. The CDR3 length is 16 residues. The CDR3 loop is CASSLAAGGRTDTQYF. Written as DNA, the CDR3 is TGTGCCAGCAGCTTAGCGGCGGGAGGGCGCACAGATACGCAGTATTTT.

The V call is TRBV14, the J call TRBJ2-7; no clear D. V lost 4 bases to trimming and J lost 4 bases, with 8 bases between them. Germline CDR1 SGHDN, CDR2 FVKESK. There are 12 residues in the CDR3. The CDR3 protein is CASSPEIYEQYF. For the CDR3, the DNA is TGTGCCAGCAGCCCTGAGATTTACGAGCAGTACTTC.

In its sample, this clone was seen a few times. The gene calls are TRBV5-1 and TRBJ1-1, with 7 bases lining up with TRBD1. The CDR3 totals 15 residues. Germline trimming cut 7 bases from V and 1 base from J; bases unmatched to any gene: 10. Germline values: CDR1 SGHRS, CDR2 YFSETQ. CDR3 DNA: TGCGCCAGCTCACCATACAGGGGTTCGAACACTGAAGCTTTCTTT. Translated: CASSPYRGSNTEAFF.

CDR3 sequence reads: CATRNRGRTYEQYF. As DNA, the CDR3 is TGTGCCACCCGAAACAGGGGGCGAACCTACGAGCAGTACTTC. The chain combines TRBV13 with TRBJ2-7, with 9 nucleotides matching TRBD1. Per germline, CDR1 PRHDT and CDR2 FYEKMQ (reference sequence). The CDR3 spans 14 residues. With V trimmed by 10 bases and J by 2 bases, 9 bases remained unmatched. The complete variable domain, with remaining parts taken from reference TRBV13 and TRBJ2-7, reads AAGVIQSPRHLIKEKRETATLKCYPIPRHDTVYWYQQGPGQDPQFLISFYEKMQSDKGSIPDRFSAQQFSDYHSELNMSSLELGDSALYFCATRNRGRTYEQYFGPGTRLTVT.

The V gene is TRBV11-2, the J gene TRBJ1-6, with D maybe TRBD1 (5 bases). The CDR3 loop spans 14 amino acids. V shed 1 base and J shed 11 bases, with 12 bases lying between them. Germline assignment: CDR1 SGHAT and CDR2 FQNNGV. CDR3 loop: CASSLVGGTTPLHF. In DNA, the CDR3 is TGTGCCAGCAGCTTAGTCGGAGGGACGACACCCCTCCACTTT.

The V gene is TRBV18, the J gene TRBJ2-1, with 13 bases identical to TRBD2. Trimming cost V 3 bases and J 6 bases; bases outside gene matches: 11. The length of the CDR3 is 18 residues. Germline values: CDR1 KGHSH, CDR2 LQKENI. Here the CDR3 DNA reads TGTGCCAGCTCACCCCGGCCTCTTGGACTAGCGGGGGCCAATGAGCAGTTCTTC. It yields the protein CASSPRPLGLAGANEQFF.

The rearrangement joins TRBV6-5 to TRBJ1-3, with TRBD1 matching over 9 bases. Germline lookup yields CDR1 MNHEY and CDR2 SVGAGI. The J segment lost 10 bases and the V segment lost 4 bases, leaving 5 bases of the junction unmatched. CDR3 length equals 13 residues. In DNA form, the CDR3 reads TGTGCCAGCAGTTTTGGACAGGGGAGGACCATATATTTT. Amino acid sequence: CASSFGQGRTIYF.

This clone occurred once. The chain combines TRBV4-1 with TRBJ2-1; 9 nucleotides align to TRBD1. This CDR3 contains 16 residues. V dropped 4 bases and J dropped 8; count of bases not matched to a gene: 12. Looked up from germline, CDR1 is MGHRA and CDR2 is YSYEKL. This CDR3 is CASSRLYMDRGYEQFF. In nucleotides, the CDR3 is TGCGCCAGCAGCCGACTTTACATGGACAGGGGCTATGAGCAGTTCTTC.

J is TRBJ2-7 and V is TRBV11-3; D remains unclear. CDR1 and CDR2 (germline): SGHNT, YENEEA. V shed 1 base and J shed 5 bases, with 3 bases lying between them. The length of the CDR3 is 11 residues. CDR3 amino acids: CASSLADEQYF. DNA of the CDR3: TGTGCCAGCAGCTTAGCGGACGAGCAGTACTTC.

The rearrangement links TRBV12-5 to TRBJ1-1; D remains unclear. The ends were cut back, 6 bases at V and 11 bases at J, with 13 bases in the middle. CDR3 length equals 11 residues. Germline assignment: CDR1 LGHNT and CDR2 FRNRAP. DNA of the CDR3: TGTGCTAGTGGCCCCCAGCGTTCCGCTTTCTTT. This codes for CASGPQRSAFF. Full variable domain (missing parts from reference TRBV12-5 and TRBJ1-1): DARVTQTPRHKVTEMGQEVTMRCQPILGHNTVFWYRQTMMQGLELLAYFRNRAPLDDSGMPKDRFSAEMPDATLATLKIQPSEPRDSAVYFCASGPQRSAFFGQGTRLTVV.

The V call is TRBV12-2, the J call TRBJ1-5; TRBD1 was called by the table and not checked on the DNA. TRBV12-2 is termed a pseudogene. The CDR3 runs 17 residues. The CDR3 DNA is TGTGCAAGTCCCATCCGAGGGGACAGGGCGCGGGATCAGCCCCAGCATTTT. Residues: CASPIRGDRARDQPQHF.

Notes on this clone: Other DNA sequences in the same sample also yield this CDR3. This chain joins TRBV4-1 and TRBJ2-5; 7 bases are a match to TRBD1. The junction had 0 bases not matched to a gene; V was cut back by 0 bases and J by 2 bases. CDR1 is MGHRA and CDR2 is YSYEKL in the germline V gene. The CDR3 spans 14 residues. CDR3 bases: TGCGCCAGCAGCCAAGACAGGGGGCAAGAGACCCAGTACTTC. Translation gives CASSQDRGQETQYF.

The chain is built from TRBV4-1 and TRBJ1-2; no clear D. Per the germline V gene, CDR1 is MGHRA and CDR2 is YSYEKL. This CDR3 region has 15 residues. V lost 0 bases, J lost 0 bases, and 8 bases lay in between. The CDR3, as DNA: TGCGCCAGCAGCCAAGATCCCGAGGCTAACTATGGCTACACCTTC. Protein sequence: CASSQDPEANYGYTF.

The chain has TRBV5-4 and TRBJ2-3, with 9 positions matching TRBD2. The CDR3 runs 17 residues. Germline loops: CDR1 SGHNT, CDR2 YYREEE (reference sequence). Trimming at V came to 3 bases and at J to 4 bases, leaving 12 bases not matched to a gene. CDR3 DNA: TGTGCCAGCAGCTCCGGGGCGGGGGGGCGTGTCCCAGATACGCAGTATTTT. Its translation: CASSSGAGGRVPDTQYF.

This chain connects TRBV5-4 to TRBJ1-1, with D hard to call. V was clipped by 0 bases and J by 5 bases, with 8 bases between them. There are 13 residues in the CDR3. CDR1 and CDR2 from the germline V gene are SGHNT and YYREEE (reference sequence). CDR3 DNA sequence: TGTGCCAGCAGCTTGGGAGAACAGACTGAAGCTTTCTTT. As protein: CASSLGEQTEAFF.

This chain joins TRBV10-3 and TRBJ2-7; TRBD1 matches 9 bases. The CDR3 extends over 13 amino acids. Germline assignment: CDR1 ENHRY and CDR2 SYGVKD. Trimming removed 7 bases from V and 4 bases from J; junction bases left unmatched: 5. CDR3 nucleotide sequence: TGTGCCATCATGGGACAGGGATCTTACGAGCAGTACTTC. It specifies CAIMGQGSYEQYF.

The chain combines TRBV28 with TRBJ1-4; D is possibly TRBD1 (6 bases). The CDR3 sequence is 14 residues long. Germline loops: CDR1 MDHEN, CDR2 SYDVKM. V was shortened by 4 bases and J by 8 bases, with 14 bases between the two germline ends. The CDR3 sequence is CASSSQGGLEKLFF. The CDR3 DNA follows: TGTGCCAGCAGTTCACAGGGTGGGCTCGAAAAACTGTTTTTT.

The rearrangement joins TRBV19 to TRBJ2-1; no clear D gene. The CDR3 has 14 residues. V was trimmed by 7 bases and J by 3 bases, leaving 13 bases between them. Germline V CDR1 and CDR2: LNHDA, SQIVND (reference sequence). The CDR3 DNA sequence: TGTGCCAGTACTTCAGAGGCGAACTACAATGAGCAGTTCTTC. It is translated as CASTSEANYNEQFF. Looking up the rest from reference TRBV19 and TRBJ2-1 gives the full variable domain: DGGITQSPKYLFRKEGQNVTLSCEQNLNHDAMYWYRQDPGQGLRLIYYSQIVNDFQKGDIAEGYSVSREKKESFPLTVTSAQKNPTAFYLCASTSEANYNEQFFGPGTRLTVL.